A single sample gave rise to the 5 T cell receptor beta chains below, sequenced in a study of T cell changes during pregnancy in multiple sclerosis. The table came from immunoSEQ multiplex PCR; TCRdb's copy has only in-frame clones and leaves some out. The sample carries more than 25,000 clones, less than 90% recorded once. The material was CD8+ T cells from peripheral blood mononuclear cells, obtained before pregnancy. All receptors come from a female donor with multiple sclerosis, enrolled in a pregnancy study.

V gene TRBV6-5 combines with J gene TRBJ1-5; no firm D call. The CDR3 runs 13 residues. The germline V gene encodes CDR1 MNHEY and CDR2 SVGAGI. V dropped 6 bases and J dropped 7 bases, with 13 bases sitting between them. The CDR3 DNA is TGTGCCAGCAGCTCCCCTGGCGGCCAGCCCCAGCATTTT. It codes for CASSSPGGQPQHF.

In regard to this clone: The CDR3 ends on some other residue instead of the conserved phenylalanine or tryptophan, so this is likely a read error. The DNA is omitted, as the CDR3 cannot be located on it reliably, and the CDR3 follows TCRdb's listing. The chain links TRBV5-5 to TRBJ1-2; TRBD1 was called by the table and not checked on the DNA. Germline assignment: CDR1 SGHKS and CDR2 YYEKEE (reference sequence). The CDR3 spans 13 residues, counting both ends. The CDR3 sequence is CASSSRPPGTGDL.

The chain joins TRBV30 to TRBJ2-3; TRBD2 matches 15 bases. The CDR3 covers 16 residues. V shed 6 bases and J 2 bases; nucleotides not matched to a gene: 6. Germline V gene lookup returns CDR1 GTSNPN and CDR2 SVGIG (reference sequence). CDR3 in DNA: TGTGCCTGCGGGACTAGCGGGGGGTGGGTCACAGATACGCAGTATTTT. Translation: CACGTSGGWVTDTQYF.

The chain joins TRBV9 to TRBJ2-5, with 8 bases fitting TRBD2. With 4 bases clipped from V and 4 bases from J, the junction kept 6 bases outside the gene matches. The CDR3 runs to 14 residues. The germline gives CDR1 SGDLS, CDR2 YYNGEE. In nucleotides, the CDR3 is TGTGCCAGCAGCCTCGGAACTAGCGGAGAGACCCAGTACTTC. It is translated as CASSLGTSGETQYF. The full variable domain, completed using reference TRBV9 and TRBJ2-5, is DSGVTQTPKHLITATGQRVTLRCSPRSGDLSVYWYQQSLDQGLQFLIQYYNGEERAKGNILERFSAQQFPDLHSELNLSSLELGDSALYFCASSLGTSGETQYFGPGTRLLVL.

Relative to its sample, this clone is medium-sized. The chain recombines TRBV6-4 with TRBJ2-3; 13 positions match TRBD2. Trimming removed 2 bases from V and 4 bases from J; junction bases left unmatched: 0. This CDR3 comprises 15 residues. The germline V gene has CDR1 MRHNA and CDR2 SNTAGT. CDR3 residues: CASSDTSGGADTQYF. CDR3 nucleotide sequence: TGTGCCAGCAGTGACACTAGCGGGGGGGCAGATACGCAGTATTTT.